These T cell receptor beta chains were read from a single sample in a study of shared clonotypes between healthy human individuals. Sequenced by immunoSEQ multiplex PCR; TCRdb stores in-frame clones only, minus some. The repertoire holds 550,000 to 750,000 clones, with under 95% as singletons. The sequencing input was naive CD8+ T cells sorted from blood. These TCRs come from a young man in good health. Both conserved end residues are part of each CDR3. Fields, in order: D gene, clone size, J gene, V gene, CDR3 DNA, CDR3 protein. The D gene is left open where the match is weak. Not all rows give a size; the values are once, few, many and, for expanded clones, a class.

NA NA TRBJ2-6 TRBV10-3 TGTGCCACCTCTGTTGGGGCTGGGGCCAACGTCCTGACTTTC CATSVGAGANVLTF
NA NA TRBJ1-5 TRBV11-1 TGTGCCAGCAGCTTATGGGTGACAGGCCATCTCAAGGAGCCCCAGCATTTT CASSLWVTGHLKEPQHF
TRBD2 NA TRBJ2-1 TRBV7-9 TGTGCCAGCAGCCCCCGACTAGCGGGAGAGTGGGATGAGCAGTTCTTC CASSPRLAGEWDEQFF
NA NA TRBJ2-1 TRBV2 TGTGCCAGCACTGACAGGTTTGGGGAGCAGTTCTTC CASTDRFGEQFF
TRBD1 NA TRBJ2-7 TRBV11-3 TGTGCCAGCAGCTCTGGGACAGCCTCTAAAGGGCAGTACTTC CASSSGTASKGQYF
NA NA TRBJ2-5 TRBV7-8 TGTGCCAGCAGCCCCTCTAAGGAGACCCAGTACTTC CASSPSKETQYF
NA NA TRBJ1-2 TRBV28 TGTGCCAGCAGGCCGGTAGGGTCCGGTTGGTATGGCTACACCTTC CASRPVGSGWYGYTF
NA NA TRBJ1-1 TRBV15 TGTGCCACCAGCAGTGAGAGCGTGAACACTGAAGCTTTCTTT CATSSESVNTEAFF
NA few TRBJ2-1 TRBV9 TGTGCCAGCAGCGGGACGACTCCTAATGAGCAGTTCTTC CASSGTTPNEQFF
TRBD2 NA TRBJ2-1 TRBV11-3 TGTGCCAGCAGCGCCCGTAGCGGGAGGTACGCCTACAATGAGCAGTTCTTC CASSARSGRYAYNEQFF
NA once TRBJ1-2 TRBV29-1 TGCAGCGTTGAATCTTTGGGGGGTGGCTACACCTTC CSVESLGGGYTF
TRBD2 NA TRBJ2-3 TRBV9 TGTGCCAGCAGCTCCACTAGCGGCACAGATACGCAGTATTTT CASSSTSGTDTQYF
NA NA TRBJ1-4 TRBV27 TGTGCCAGCAGTTTACTGGACGGGAATGAAAAACTGTTTTTT CASSLLDGNEKLFF
TRBD1 NA TRBJ1-1 TRBV10-3 TGTGCCATCAGTTCCGGGACAGCTAACACTGAAGCTTTCTTT CAISSGTANTEAFF
NA NA TRBJ1-2 TRBV27 TGTGCCACCAAATCCGGGCGCCCTAACTATGGCTACACCTTC CATKSGRPNYGYTF
NA NA TRBJ2-5 TRBV7-9 TGTGCCAGCAGCCTTAGCGAGACCCAGTACTTC CASSLSETQYF
NA NA TRBJ2-3 TRBV23-1 TGCGCCAGCAGTCAATACCCTAGTGGCGCCTATACGCAGTATTTT CASSQYPSGAYTQYF
NA NA TRBJ2-1 TRBV7-2 TGTGCCAGCAGCTTACTGGGTGGGGGAGGCAATGAGCAGTTCTTC CASSLLGGGGNEQFF
NA NA TRBJ1-1 TRBV19 TGTGCCAGTCGGGAGGACAGCTTAAACACTGAAGCTTTCTTT CASREDSLNTEAFF
NA NA TRBJ2-1 TRBV27 TGTGCCAGCAGTTTATCTTCCGGGGAGTCCTACAATGAGCAGTTCTTC CASSLSSGESYNEQFF
TRBD1 NA TRBJ1-6 TRBV10-1 TGCGCCAGCAGTGAATACAGGGGGATTGGTTCACCCCTCCACTTT CASSEYRGIGSPLHF
NA NA TRBJ2-7 TRBV11-3 TGTGCCAGCAGCTTAGGTTCCCAGTCCTACGAGCAGTACTTC CASSLGSQSYEQYF
NA NA TRBJ2-3 TRBV11-2 TGTGCCAGCAGCTTAGAGGGACGGAGCACAGATACGCAGTATTTT CASSLEGRSTDTQYF
NA NA TRBJ1-4 TRBV28 TGTGCCAGCAGCTCAGACCCCGGGACTGGTGAAAAACTGTTTTTT CASSSDPGTGEKLFF
NA NA TRBJ2-1 TRBV7-9 TGTGCCAGCAGCTCGGGACTGGATGAGCAGTTCTTC CASSSGLDEQFF
NA NA TRBJ2-7 TRBV27 TGTGCCAGCAGTCCAGGGACCCGAAGCGAGCAGTACTTC CASSPGTRSEQYF
NA NA TRBJ1-5 TRBV7-9 TGTGCCAGCAGCCTCAACAGGGATCAGCCCCAGCATTTT CASSLNRDQPQHF
TRBD1 NA TRBJ1-1 TRBV28 TGTGCCAGCAGTTTTCAAGGGACAGGGCTCACTGAAGCTTTCTTT CASSFQGTGLTEAFF
NA once TRBJ1-1 TRBV29-1 TGCAGCGTTGAAGATTCGGGACCTGAAGCTTTCTTT CSVEDSGPEAFF
NA NA TRBJ2-3 TRBV19 TGTGCCAGTAGTATATCGACGGTAAGAACAGATACGCAGTATTTT CASSISTVRTDTQYF
TRBD2 NA TRBJ2-5 TRBV7-8 TGTGCCAGCAGCTTCTGGGGGGGACACCAAGAGACCCAGTACTTC CASSFWGGHQETQYF
TRBD2 NA TRBJ2-1 TRBV2 TGTGTCGCAATTGGACTAGCGGTTGGCTCCTACAATGAGCAGTTCTTC CVAIGLAVGSYNEQFF
TRBD2 NA TRBJ2-7 TRBV13 TGTGCCAGCAGCCTACGACTAGCGGTACACTACGAGCAGTACTTC CASSLRLAVHYEQYF
NA NA TRBJ1-3 TRBV1 TGCACCAGCAGCCAAGACACCGTAGTTAAGTTT CTSSQDTVVKF
NA NA TRBJ2-7 TRBV28 TGTGCCAGCAGTTTCTCCTTTGGGGGCGGGAGCTCCTACGAGCAGTACTTC CASSFSFGGGSSYEQYF
NA NA TRBJ2-5 TRBV9 TGTGCCAGCAGCGTAGGGGGCACCCTGGGGGAGACCCAGTACTTC CASSVGGTLGETQYF
TRBD1 NA TRBJ2-1 TRBV7-8 TGTGCCAGCAGCCCCGTCGCGACAGGGGCTTACAATGAGCAGTTCTTC CASSPVATGAYNEQFF
NA NA TRBJ1-2 TRBV20-1 TGCAGTGCTAGAAGGGGTTATGGCTACACCTTC CSARRGYGYTF
NA once TRBJ2-7 TRBV7-2 TGTGCCAGCAGCTTAGTGGCAGGGTCCTACGAGCAGTACTTC CASSLVAGSYEQYF
NA NA TRBJ2-1 TRBV6-5 TGTGCCAGCAATGCAGGCGGCTACAATGAGCAGTTCTTC CASNAGGYNEQFF
TRBD1 NA TRBJ1-2 TRBV5-1 TGCGCCAGCAGCCCCGGGTGGGCCCGGGACAGGGAAGATGGCTACACCTTC CASSPGWARDREDGYTF
TRBD1 NA TRBJ2-1 TRBV29-1 TGCAGCTCGTACCCGGGACAGGGGGAGACTAGCGGATACAATGAGCAGTTCTTC CSSYPGQGETSGYNEQFF
TRBD1 NA TRBJ2-1 TRBV11-3 TGTGCCAGCAGCCCCGGGTTCAGGGGGAGTACGGAATACAATGAGCAGTTCTTC CASSPGFRGSTEYNEQFF
TRBD2 once TRBJ2-7 TRBV7-3 TGTGCCAGCAGCTCCTCTAGCGGCCCCTACGAGCAGTACTTC CASSSSSGPYEQYF
TRBD1 NA TRBJ1-2 TRBV2 TGTGCCAGCGAACCGGGACAGGGGGCTGGTGGCTACACCTTC CASEPGQGAGGYTF
TRBD1 NA TRBJ1-5 TRBV23-1 TGCGCCAGCAACCCGCAGGGGGAGCGGCAGCCCCAGCATTTT CASNPQGERQPQHF
TRBD1 few TRBJ1-2 TRBV7-6 TGTGCCAGCAGCCCAGGGGGCGCGTTCTATGGCTACACCTTC CASSPGGAFYGYTF
NA once TRBJ2-7 TRBV7-9 TGTGCCAGCAGCCCTCCAGACAGTCAACCGTACGAGCAGTACTTC CASSPPDSQPYEQYF
NA NA TRBJ2-3 TRBV9 TGTGCCAGCAGCGTAGGGCAGGCAAGCACAGATACGCAGTATTTT CASSVGQASTDTQYF
TRBD1 NA TRBJ2-7 TRBV5-1 TGCGCCAGCAGCTCGAAGGACAGGGGGCCATACGAGCAGTACTTC CASSSKDRGPYEQYF
NA few TRBJ1-2 TRBV2 TGTGCCAGTCCCTCTGCAGACAGTCGCTACACCTTC CASPSADSRYTF
TRBD2 NA TRBJ2-2 TRBV9 TGTGCCAGCAGCGGCAGACTAGCGGACACCGGGGAGCTGTTTTTT CASSGRLADTGELFF
TRBD1 once TRBJ2-7 TRBV10-3 TGTGCCATCAGTGAAGGGACAGGGTACTACGAGCAGTACTTC CAISEGTGYYEQYF
NA NA TRBJ1-4 TRBV5-1 TGCGCCAGCATGCGGCAGATCAATGAAAAACTGTTTTTT CASMRQINEKLFF
TRBD1 NA TRBJ2-5 TRBV6-4 TGTGCCAGCAGTGACCGGGACAGGGGCCAAGAGACCCAGTACTTC CASSDRDRGQETQYF
TRBD1 NA TRBJ1-2 TRBV28 TGTGCCAGCAGTCCGTTGACAGGGGGCGACTATGGCTACACCTTC CASSPLTGGDYGYTF
NA once TRBJ2-7 TRBV27 TGTGCCAGCAGCACCGGGACCGTGCCTCAGGAGCAGTACTTC CASSTGTVPQEQYF